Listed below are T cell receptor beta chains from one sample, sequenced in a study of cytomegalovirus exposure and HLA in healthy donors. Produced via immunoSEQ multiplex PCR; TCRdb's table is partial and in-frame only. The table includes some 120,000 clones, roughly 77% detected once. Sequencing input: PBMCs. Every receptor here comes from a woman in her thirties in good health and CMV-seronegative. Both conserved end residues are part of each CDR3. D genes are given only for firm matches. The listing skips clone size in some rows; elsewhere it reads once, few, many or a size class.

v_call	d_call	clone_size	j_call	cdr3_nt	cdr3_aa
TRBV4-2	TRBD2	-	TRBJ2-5	TGTGCCAGCAGCCAAGCCGGCCTAGCGGGGGGGCGGGAGACCCAGTACTTC	CASSQAGLAGGRETQYF
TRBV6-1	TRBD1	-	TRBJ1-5	TGTGCCAGCAGGATGACAGGGGGCGGCAATCAGCCCCAGCATTTT	CASRMTGGGNQPQHF
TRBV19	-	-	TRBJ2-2	TGTGCCACTCAAAGACAGGCCCCTAACACCGGGGAGCTGTTTTTT	CATQRQAPNTGELFF
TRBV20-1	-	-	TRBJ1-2	TGCAGTGCCTACTATGGCTACACCTTC	CSAYYGYTF
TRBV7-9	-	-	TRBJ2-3	TGTGCCAGCAGCTTACAGGGTCTTACAGATACGCAGTATTTT	CASSLQGLTDTQYF
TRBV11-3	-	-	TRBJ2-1	TGTGCCAGCAGCTTTACGTCCGGCTCCTACAATGAGCAGTTCTTC	CASSFTSGSYNEQFF
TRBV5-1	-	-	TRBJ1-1	TGCGCCAGCAGGGAAGGGGAGAACACTGAAGCTTTCTTT	CASREGENTEAFF
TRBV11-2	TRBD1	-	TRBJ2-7	TGTGCCAGCAGCTTAGGGAACAGGGGCCCCTACGAGCAGTACTTC	CASSLGNRGPYEQYF
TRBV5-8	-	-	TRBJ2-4	TGTGCCAGCGAGGAGTGGAACATTCAGTACTTC	CASEEWNIQYF
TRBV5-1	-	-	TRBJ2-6	TGCGCCAGCAGCTTTGGGGCCTCTGGGGCCAACGTCCTGACTTTC	CASSFGASGANVLTF
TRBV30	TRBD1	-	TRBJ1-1	TGTGCCTGGGAAGGACAGGGCCATGGTGAAGCTTTCTTT	CAWEGQGHGEAFF
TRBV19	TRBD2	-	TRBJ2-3	TGTGCCAGTAGTAGGAATAGCGGGGGTATCGGGGATACGCAGTATTTT	CASSRNSGGIGDTQYF
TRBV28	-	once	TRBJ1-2	TGTGCCAGCACCCAATGGACCAGGGGAAGCTATGGCTACACCTTC	CASTQWTRGSYGYTF
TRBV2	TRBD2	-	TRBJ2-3	TGTGCCAGCAGACGGACTAGCGGGAGAACAGATACGCAGTATTTT	CASRRTSGRTDTQYF
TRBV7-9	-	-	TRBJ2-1	TGTGCCAGCAGCTTATGGGCGGGGACCTACAATGAGCAGTTCTTC	CASSLWAGTYNEQFF
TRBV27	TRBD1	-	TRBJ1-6	TGTGCCAGCAGTTTAAGTTTTCGGACAGGGGTTTTTACACCCCTCCACTTT	CASSLSFRTGVFTPLHF
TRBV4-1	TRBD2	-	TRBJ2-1	TGCGCCAGCAGCCAAGGACTAGCGGGAGGGCCCTCCTACAATGAGCAGTTCTTC	CASSQGLAGGPSYNEQFF
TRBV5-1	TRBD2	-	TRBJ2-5	TGCGCCAGCAGCTTGGAACTAGCGGGGGCCACTACCACCCAGTACTTC	CASSLELAGATTTQYF
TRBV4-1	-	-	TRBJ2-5	TGCGCCAGCAGCCAAGATCGGGGTTCACAAGAGACCCAGTACTTC	CASSQDRGSQETQYF
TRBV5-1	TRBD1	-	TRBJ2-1	TGCGCCAGCATCCTCTTCCCGGGACAGGGCCTAAATGAGCAGTTCTTC	CASILFPGQGLNEQFF
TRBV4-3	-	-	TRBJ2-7	TGCGCCAGCAGCCAAGATACTCGGAGTTTAGGTTACGAGCAGTACTTC	CASSQDTRSLGYEQYF
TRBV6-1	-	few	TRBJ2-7	TGTGCCAGCAGTGAAACGGTGAGGGGGGGAGAGCAGTACTTC	CASSETVRGGEQYF
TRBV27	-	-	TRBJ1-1	TGTGCCAGCAGACCTATGGGGCAGGGGACTGAAGCTTTCTTT	CASRPMGQGTEAFF
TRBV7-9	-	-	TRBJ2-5	TGTGCCAGTAGGAGCCTTCAAGAGACCCAGTACTTC	CASRSLQETQYF
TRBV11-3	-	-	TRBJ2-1	TGTGCCAGCAGCTTCGACGGAGGATTGGCCAATGAGCAGTTCTTC	CASSFDGGLANEQFF
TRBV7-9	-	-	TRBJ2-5	TGTGCCAGCAGCTTAGGAGGGGCGGGGCTGGAGACCCAGTACTTC	CASSLGGAGLETQYF
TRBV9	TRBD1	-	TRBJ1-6	TGTGCCAGCAGCCCCCGACAGGGGGTATCACCCCTCCACTTT	CASSPRQGVSPLHF
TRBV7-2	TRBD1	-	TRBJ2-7	TGTGCCAGCAGCCTTAGACAGGGGGCGGACGAGCAGTACTTC	CASSLRQGADEQYF
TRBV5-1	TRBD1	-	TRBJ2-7	TGCGCCAGCAGCTTGGACGGGCAGGGGGCGGTCGAGCAGTACTTC	CASSLDGQGAVEQYF